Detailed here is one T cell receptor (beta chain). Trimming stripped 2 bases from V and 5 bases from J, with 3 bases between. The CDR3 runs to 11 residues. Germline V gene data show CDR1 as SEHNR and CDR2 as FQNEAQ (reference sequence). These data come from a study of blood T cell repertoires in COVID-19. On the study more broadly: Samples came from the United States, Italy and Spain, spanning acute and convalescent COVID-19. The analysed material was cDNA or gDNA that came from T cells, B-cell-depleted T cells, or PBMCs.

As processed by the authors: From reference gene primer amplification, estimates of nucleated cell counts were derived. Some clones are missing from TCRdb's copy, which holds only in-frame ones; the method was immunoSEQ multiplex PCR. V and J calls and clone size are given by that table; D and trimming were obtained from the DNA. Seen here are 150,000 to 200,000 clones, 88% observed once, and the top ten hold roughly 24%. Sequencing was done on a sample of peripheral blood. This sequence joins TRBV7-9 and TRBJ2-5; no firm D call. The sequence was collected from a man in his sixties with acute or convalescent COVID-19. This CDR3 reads CASSLTETQYF. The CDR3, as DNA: TGTGCCAGCAGCTTAACTGAGACCCAGTACTTC.